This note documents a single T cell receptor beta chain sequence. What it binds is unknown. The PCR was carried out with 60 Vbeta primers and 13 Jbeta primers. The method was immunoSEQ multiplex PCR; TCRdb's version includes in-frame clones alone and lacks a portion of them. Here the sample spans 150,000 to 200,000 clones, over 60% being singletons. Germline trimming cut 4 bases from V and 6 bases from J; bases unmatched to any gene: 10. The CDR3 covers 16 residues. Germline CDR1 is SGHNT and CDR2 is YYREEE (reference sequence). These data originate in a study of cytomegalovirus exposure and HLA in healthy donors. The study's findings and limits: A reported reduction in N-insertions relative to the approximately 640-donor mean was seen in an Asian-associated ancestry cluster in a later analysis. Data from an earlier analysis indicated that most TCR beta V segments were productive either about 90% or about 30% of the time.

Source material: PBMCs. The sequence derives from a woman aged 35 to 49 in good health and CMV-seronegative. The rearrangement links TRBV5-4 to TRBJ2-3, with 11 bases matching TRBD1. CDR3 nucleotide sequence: TGTGCCAGCAGCCCCCTGGACAGGGGGCATAAGGATACGCAGTATTTT. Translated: CASSPLDRGHKDTQYF.